These T cell receptor beta chains were read from a single sample in a study of T cells in Graves' hyperthyroidism and ophthalmopathy. Each CDR3 protein is one row after TCRdb ran MiXCR on the multiplex PCR reads. The sample lists about 640,000 distinct CDR3 sequences; less than 25% were seen once. Material: blood. These receptors all come from a man between 25 and 39 years old with Graves' ophthalmopathy. Both conserved end residues are part of each CDR3. Clone size appears in some rows only: once, few, many, or a class for an expanded clone.

few | TRBV12-3/TRBV12-4 | CASRISGDSYNEQFF
few | TRBV29-1 | CSDWFVDRGDYGYTF
. | TRBV12-3/TRBV12-4 | CAGSLATNANEQFF
few | TRBV7-8 | CASSLGSGDEQFF
many | TRBV20-1 | CSALRDRGLVYGYTF
few | TRBV10-3 | CATGTSEHEQYF
. | TRBV24-1 | CATSDFGGGHLSDTQYF
many | TRBV19 | CASQDSGVSQPQHF
. | TRBV4-1 | CASEPEDSGPNTGELFF
. | TRBV6-1 | CASSSTGGSDTQYF
. | TRBV28 | CASSFWLAGGNEQFF
few | TRBV20-1 | CSASTSGGGTGELFF
few | TRBV20-1 | CSARDILASLYNEQFF
few | TRBV12-3/TRBV12-4 | CASSRGLTRDEQFF
many | TRBV20-1 | CSARSGQTKTGELFF
. | TRBV19 | CASSKPTGSNQPQHF
few | TRBV5-1 | CASSLITGPQETQYF
. | TRBV20-1 | CSARGRGIQPQHF
many | TRBV7-2 | CASSLVLQGAGGYTF
many | TRBV12-3/TRBV12-4 | CASSLGLAGSGEQYF
. | TRBV7-2 | CASSPPSGRSTGELFF
few | TRBV9 | CASSPKGGLNTEAFF
many | TRBV7-9 | CASKKTGGYNEQFF
many | TRBV2 | CASSLDTGVMNTEAFF
few | TRBV5-1 | CASSHSGYTF
. | TRBV28 | CASRRPSGANVLTF
. | TRBV6-1 | CASSPQGIRELFF
. | TRBV12-3/TRBV12-4 | CASSRDSLSGANVLTF
many | TRBV3-1 | CASSQTRNTEAFF
. | TRBV6-1 | CASSEGSLAVGNTGELFF
many | TRBV19 | CASRDRSSYEQYF
. | TRBV10-3 | CATTGTGPSGQYF
many | TRBV24-1 | CATSVRTSGTLTDTQYF
. | TRBV29-1 | CSVEEAVAVLYNEQFF
few | TRBV20-1 | CSAGGRGDTQYF
. | TRBV7-9 | CASSLRAASYNEQFF
many | TRBV15 | CATSRDTGRGGYTF
few | TRBV5-8 | CASSLDRAPGGAFF
. | TRBV4-1 | CASSQGGRGGSGNTIYF
. | TRBV7-9 | CASSLRKGTAATGELFF
. | TRBV29-1 | CSVDGGKGIKNYGYTF
. | TRBV3-1 | CASSSQRGGETQYF
few | TRBV19 | CATKSPGTGNTGELFF
many | TRBV12-3/TRBV12-4 | CASSLRIGLNQPQHF
few | TRBV18 | CASSTTSGPYEQYF
few | TRBV3-1 | CASSQSDSGRWDEQFF
few | TRBV5-8 | CASSPRNSGGGYTF
. | TRBV18 | CASSSTSPGPSTDTQYF
. | TRBV28 | CASTSPGTGFGKPQHF
. | TRBV4-1 | CASSHPAQTRTQYF
many | TRBV18 | CASSPPSAGNTIYF
many | TRBV11-2 | CASSSYSSSYNEQFF
few | TRBV4-1 | CASSQAGTTLYEQYF